This T cell receptor beta chain was captured by sequencing in a study of cytomegalovirus exposure and HLA in healthy donors. Study-level points and caveats: For most TCR beta V segments, an earlier analysis put the productive rate at about 87% or about 30% of the time. Three of the chains that were CMV-associated were confirmed in vitro to be specific for CMV antigens. Relative to equally common others, HLA-associated TCR beta chains showed greater clonal expansion in a later analysis.

V shed 0 bases and J 4 bases; nucleotides not matched to a gene: 2. The CDR3 runs to 15 residues. Germline CDR1 and CDR2: LNHDA and SQIVND (reference sequence). Regarding donors, all were healthy bone marrow donors. Primers: 60 Vbeta forward and 13 Jbeta reverse. Some clones are missing from TCRdb's copy, which holds only in-frame ones; the method was immunoSEQ multiplex PCR. The table records some 95,000 clones, 60% to 75% of them present only once. Notes on this clone: The antigen is not known.

Material: PBMCs. The sequence derives from a female donor in good health and CMV-seronegative. The gene calls are TRBV19 and TRBJ2-3; TRBD2 aligns across 9 bases. The CDR3 DNA reads as TGTGCCAGTAGTATAGATTTAGCGGGGGCAGATACGCAGTATTTT. Protein product: CASSIDLAGADTQYF.